This TCR beta chain was observed in a study of shared clonotypes between healthy human individuals. Study-level points and caveats: Few donors limited the genetic and exposure-history diversity represented.

V was clipped by 3 bases and J by 9 bases, with 9 bases between them. The CDR3 consists of 12 residues. The germline gives CDR1 MDHEN, CDR2 SYDVKM. Sequencing used immunoSEQ multiplex PCR; TCRdb keeps in-frame clones, though not all of them. The data show approximately 620,000 clones, about 97% seen once. Note on this clone: Its antigen remains unknown.

Sequencing input: naive CD4+ T cells sorted from blood. Subset of the sample: CD45RA+ positively selected. This receptor was identified in a woman aged 25 to 39 in good health. This sequence joins TRBV28 and TRBJ1-3; D is ambiguous. In DNA, the CDR3 is TGTGCCAGCAGTTTGACCCCCGGCACCATATATTTT. It encodes CASSLTPGTIYF.